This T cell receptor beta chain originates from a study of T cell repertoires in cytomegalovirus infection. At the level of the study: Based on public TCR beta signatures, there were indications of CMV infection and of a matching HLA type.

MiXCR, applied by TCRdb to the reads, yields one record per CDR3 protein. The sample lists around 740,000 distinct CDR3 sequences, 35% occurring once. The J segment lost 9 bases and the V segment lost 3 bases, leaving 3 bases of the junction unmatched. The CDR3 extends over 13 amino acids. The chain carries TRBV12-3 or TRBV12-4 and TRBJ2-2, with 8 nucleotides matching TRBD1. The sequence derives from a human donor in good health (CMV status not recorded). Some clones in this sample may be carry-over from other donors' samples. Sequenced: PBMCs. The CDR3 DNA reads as TGTGCCAGCAGTTTCAGGGGGCTAAGGGAGCTGTTTTTT. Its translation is CASSFRGLRELFF.